The source of this T cell receptor beta chain is a study of T cells after somatic rescue of genetic block. The protocol was immunoSEQ multiplex PCR, while the TCRdb copy is restricted to in-frame clones and leaves out a portion. The sample shows 9,500 to 15,000 clones, more than 65% of them seen only once. The source of this sequence is a boy between 5 and 17 years old. Sequenced sample: peripheral blood mononuclear cells (PBMCs).

The CDR3 is CAWSVPGGGPDTQYF. The CDR3 bases are TGTGCCTGGAGTGTACCTGGCGGGGGCCCAGATACGCAGTATTTT. This chain connects TRBV30 to TRBJ2-3, with D maybe TRBD2 (7 bases). V lost 0 bases and J lost 4, with 14 bases in between. CDR1 GTSNPN and CDR2 SVGIG come from the germline V gene (reference sequence). This CDR3 has 15 amino acids.